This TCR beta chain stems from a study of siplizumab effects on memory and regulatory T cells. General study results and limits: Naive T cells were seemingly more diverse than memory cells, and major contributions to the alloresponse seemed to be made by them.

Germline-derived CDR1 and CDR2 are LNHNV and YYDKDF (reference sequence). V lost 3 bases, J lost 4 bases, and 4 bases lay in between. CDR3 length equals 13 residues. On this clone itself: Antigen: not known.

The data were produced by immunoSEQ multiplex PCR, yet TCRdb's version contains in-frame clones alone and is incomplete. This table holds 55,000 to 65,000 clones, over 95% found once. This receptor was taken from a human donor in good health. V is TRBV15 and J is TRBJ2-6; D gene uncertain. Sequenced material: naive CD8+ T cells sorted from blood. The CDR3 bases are TGTGCCACCAGCAGCGCGGGGGCCAACGTCCTGACTTTC. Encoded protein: CATSSAGANVLTF.